This T cell receptor beta chain was found in a study of shared clonotypes between healthy human individuals. Study conclusions and caveats: Generation probabilities were higher for clonotypes shared across all four sorted-subset donors than for unshared ones.

The naive CD8 fraction comprised CD45RO-negative cells positively selected for CCR7 and excluded terminally differentiated effector memory CD45RA+ cells. This clone showed up just once. Its antigen remains unknown. The ends were cut back, 3 bases at V and 11 bases at J, with 13 bases in the middle. Germline V gene lookup returns CDR1 SGHAT and CDR2 FQNNGV. The CDR3 consists of 12 residues. The table came from immunoSEQ multiplex PCR; TCRdb's copy has only in-frame clones and leaves some out. Among some 2 million clones, less than 95% were seen once, and the ten largest hold around 1.2%. Input material: naive CD8+ T cells sorted from blood. The V call is TRBV11-2, the J call TRBJ1-1, with D perhaps matching TRBD1 (6 bases). This receptor was obtained from a man between 18 and 29 years old in good health. This chain's CDR3 is CASSLALQGAFF. The DNA for the CDR3 is TGTGCCAGCAGCTTGGCCCTCCAGGGGGCTTTCTTT.